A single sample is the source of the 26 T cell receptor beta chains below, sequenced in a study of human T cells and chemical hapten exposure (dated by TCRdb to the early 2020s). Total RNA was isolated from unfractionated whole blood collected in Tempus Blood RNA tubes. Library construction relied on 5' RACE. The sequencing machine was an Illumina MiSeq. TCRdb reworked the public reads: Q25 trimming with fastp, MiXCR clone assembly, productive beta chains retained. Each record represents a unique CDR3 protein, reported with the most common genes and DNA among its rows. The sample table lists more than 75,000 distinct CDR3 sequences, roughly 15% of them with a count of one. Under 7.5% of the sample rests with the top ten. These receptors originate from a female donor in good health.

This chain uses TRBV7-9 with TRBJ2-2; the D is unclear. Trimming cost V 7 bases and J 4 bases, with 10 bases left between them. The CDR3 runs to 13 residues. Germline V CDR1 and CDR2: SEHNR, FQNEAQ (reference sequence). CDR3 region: CASINQLTGELFF. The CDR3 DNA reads TGTGCCAGCATAAATCAACTCACCGGGGAGCTGTTTTTT.

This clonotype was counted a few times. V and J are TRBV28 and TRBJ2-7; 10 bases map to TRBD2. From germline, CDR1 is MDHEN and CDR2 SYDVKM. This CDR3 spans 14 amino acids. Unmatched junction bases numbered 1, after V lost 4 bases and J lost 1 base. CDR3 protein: CASSSAGGSYEQYF. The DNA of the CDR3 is TGTGCCAGCAGTTCAGCGGGAGGGTCCTACGAGCAGTACTTC.

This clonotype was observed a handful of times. For the CDR3, the DNA is TGTGCCAGCAGCTTAGCGGGAGGGCCAGCAGATACGCAGTATTTT. This encodes CASSLAGGPADTQYF. This rearrangement joins TRBV7-2 to TRBJ2-3; 7 bases map to TRBD2. The ends lost 0 bases at V and 4 bases at J; junction bases unmatched: 4. Looked up from germline, CDR1 is SGHTA and CDR2 is FQGNSA. The CDR3 extends over 15 amino acids.

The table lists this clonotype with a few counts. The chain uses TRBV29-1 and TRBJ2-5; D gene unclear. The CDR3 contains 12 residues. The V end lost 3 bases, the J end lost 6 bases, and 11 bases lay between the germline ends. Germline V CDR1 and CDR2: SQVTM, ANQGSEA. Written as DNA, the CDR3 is TGCAGCGTTGATACGATCGGACAGACCCAGTACTTC. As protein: CSVDTIGQTQYF.

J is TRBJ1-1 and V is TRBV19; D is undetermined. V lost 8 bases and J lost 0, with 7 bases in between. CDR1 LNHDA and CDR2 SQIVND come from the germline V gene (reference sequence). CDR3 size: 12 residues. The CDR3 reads CASAGMNTEAFF. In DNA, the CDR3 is TGTGCCAGTGCTGGGATGAACACTGAAGCTTTCTTT.

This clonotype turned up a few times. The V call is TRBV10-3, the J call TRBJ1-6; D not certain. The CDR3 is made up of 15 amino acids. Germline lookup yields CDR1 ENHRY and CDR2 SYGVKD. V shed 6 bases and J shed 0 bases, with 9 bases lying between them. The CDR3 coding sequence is TGTGCCATCAGGGAAGGAAGCTCCTATAATTCACCCCTCCACTTT. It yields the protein CAIREGSSYNSPLHF.

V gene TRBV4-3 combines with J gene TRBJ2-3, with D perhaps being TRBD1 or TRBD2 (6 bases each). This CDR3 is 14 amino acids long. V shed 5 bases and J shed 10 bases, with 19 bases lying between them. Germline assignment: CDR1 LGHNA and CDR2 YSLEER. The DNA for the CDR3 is TGCGCCAGCAGCTTAACCGTGGGGGGCGGGGCGCAGTATTTT. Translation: CASSLTVGGGAQYF.

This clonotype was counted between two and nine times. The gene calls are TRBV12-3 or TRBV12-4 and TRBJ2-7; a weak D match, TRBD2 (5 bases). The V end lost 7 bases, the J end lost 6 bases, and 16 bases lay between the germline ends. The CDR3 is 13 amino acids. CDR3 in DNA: TGTGCCAGCAACACCGGAGGACCGGGCGAGCAGTACTTC. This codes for CASNTGGPGEQYF.

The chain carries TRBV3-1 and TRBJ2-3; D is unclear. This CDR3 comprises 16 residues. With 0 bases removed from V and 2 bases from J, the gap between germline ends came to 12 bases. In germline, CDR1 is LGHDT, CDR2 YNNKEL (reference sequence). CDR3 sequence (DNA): TGTGCCAGCAGCCAAGACGAGTACCTTTACACAGATACGCAGTATTTT. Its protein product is CASSQDEYLYTDTQYF.

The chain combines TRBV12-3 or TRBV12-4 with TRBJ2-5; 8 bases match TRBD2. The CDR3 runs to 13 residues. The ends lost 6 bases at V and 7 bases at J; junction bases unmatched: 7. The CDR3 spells CASSRGGIRTQYF. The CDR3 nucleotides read TGTGCCAGCAGCCGGGGGGGGATACGGACCCAGTACTTC.

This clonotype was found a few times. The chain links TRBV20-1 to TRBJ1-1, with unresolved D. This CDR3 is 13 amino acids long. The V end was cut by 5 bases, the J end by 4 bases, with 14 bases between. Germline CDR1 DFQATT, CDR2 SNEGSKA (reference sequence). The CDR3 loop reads CSADNRLGTEAFF. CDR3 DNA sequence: TGCAGTGCTGATAATAGACTGGGCACTGAAGCTTTCTTT.

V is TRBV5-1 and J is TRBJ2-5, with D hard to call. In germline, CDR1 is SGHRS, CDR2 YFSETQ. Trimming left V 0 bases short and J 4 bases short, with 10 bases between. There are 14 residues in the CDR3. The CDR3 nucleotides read TGCGCCAGCAGCTTGGGTGAGACGCGAGAGACCCAGTACTTC. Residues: CASSLGETRETQYF.

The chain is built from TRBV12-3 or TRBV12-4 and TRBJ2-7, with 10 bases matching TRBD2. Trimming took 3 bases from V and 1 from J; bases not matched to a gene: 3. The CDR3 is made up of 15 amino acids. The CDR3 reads CASSLSAGGSYEQYF. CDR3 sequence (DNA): TGTGCCAGCAGTTTGTCAGCGGGAGGGTCCTACGAGCAGTACTTC.

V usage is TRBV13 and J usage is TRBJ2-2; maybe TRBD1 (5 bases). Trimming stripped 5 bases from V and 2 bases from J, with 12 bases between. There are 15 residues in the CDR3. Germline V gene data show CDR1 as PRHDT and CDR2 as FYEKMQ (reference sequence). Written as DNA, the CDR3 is TGTGCCAGCAGCCCCCAGGGAACAAACACCGGGGAGCTGTTTTTT. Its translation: CASSPQGTNTGELFF.

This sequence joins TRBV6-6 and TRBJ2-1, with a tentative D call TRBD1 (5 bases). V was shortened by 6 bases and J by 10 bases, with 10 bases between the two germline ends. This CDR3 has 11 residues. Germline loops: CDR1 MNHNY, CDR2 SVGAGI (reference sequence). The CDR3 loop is CASSQHREQFF. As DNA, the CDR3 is TGTGCCAGCAGCCAACACAGGGAGCAGTTCTTC.

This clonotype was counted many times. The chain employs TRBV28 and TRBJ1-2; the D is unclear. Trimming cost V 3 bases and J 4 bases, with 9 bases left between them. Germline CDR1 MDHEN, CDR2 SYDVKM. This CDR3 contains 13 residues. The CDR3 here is CASSLAVIYGYTF. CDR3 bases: TGTGCCAGCAGTTTGGCGGTTATCTATGGCTACACCTTC.

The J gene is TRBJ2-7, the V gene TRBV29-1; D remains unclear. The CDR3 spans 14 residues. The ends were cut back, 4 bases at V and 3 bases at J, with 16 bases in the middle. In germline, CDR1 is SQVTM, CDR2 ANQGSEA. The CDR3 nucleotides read TGCAGCGTTGTGACATTAAAAGCCTACTACGAGCAGTACTTC. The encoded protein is CSVVTLKAYYEQYF.

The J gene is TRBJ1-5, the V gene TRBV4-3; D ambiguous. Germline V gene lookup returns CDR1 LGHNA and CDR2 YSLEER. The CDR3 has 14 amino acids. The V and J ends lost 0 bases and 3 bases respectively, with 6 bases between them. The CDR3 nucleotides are TGCGCCAGCAGCCAAGAATTGACCAATCAGCCCCAGCATTTT. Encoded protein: CASSQELTNQPQHF.

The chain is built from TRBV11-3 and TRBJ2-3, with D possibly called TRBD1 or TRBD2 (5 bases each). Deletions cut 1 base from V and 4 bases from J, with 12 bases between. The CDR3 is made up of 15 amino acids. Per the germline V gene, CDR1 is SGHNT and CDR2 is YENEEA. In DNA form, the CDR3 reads TGTGCCAGCAGCTTAGGAGGGGAGAGGTCAGATACGCAGTATTTT. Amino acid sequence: CASSLGGERSDTQYF.

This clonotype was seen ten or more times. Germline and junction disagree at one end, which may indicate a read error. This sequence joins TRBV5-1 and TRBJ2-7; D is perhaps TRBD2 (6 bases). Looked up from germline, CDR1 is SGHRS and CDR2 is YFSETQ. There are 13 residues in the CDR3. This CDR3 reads CASSSEGHEVGGF. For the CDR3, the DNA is TGCGCCAGCAGCTCGGAGGGGCATGAAGTAGGAGGCTTC.

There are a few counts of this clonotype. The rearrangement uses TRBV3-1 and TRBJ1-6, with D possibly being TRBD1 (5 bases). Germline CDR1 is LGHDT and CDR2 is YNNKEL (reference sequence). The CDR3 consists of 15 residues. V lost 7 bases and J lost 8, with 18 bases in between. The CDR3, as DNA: TGTGCCAGCATTGGCAGGGACGAGGTCTATTCACCCCTCCACTTT. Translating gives CASIGRDEVYSPLHF.

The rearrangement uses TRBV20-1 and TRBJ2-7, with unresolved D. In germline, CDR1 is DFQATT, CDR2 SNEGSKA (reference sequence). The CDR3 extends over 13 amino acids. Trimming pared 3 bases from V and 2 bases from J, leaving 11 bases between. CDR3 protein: CSASNPTTYEQYF. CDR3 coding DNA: TGCAGTGCTAGTAACCCTACGACCTACGAGCAGTACTTC.

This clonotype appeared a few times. The CDR3 is CAWSARTSVVYEQYF. CDR3 in DNA: TGTGCCTGGAGCGCCCGGACTAGCGTGGTCTACGAGCAGTACTTC. This sequence joins TRBV30 and TRBJ2-7; 9 bases map to TRBD2. Trimming at V came to 3 bases and at J to 3 bases, leaving 9 bases not matched to a gene. The germline V gene has CDR1 GTSNPN and CDR2 SVGIG (reference sequence). This CDR3 spans 15 amino acids. Using reference TRBV30 and TRBJ2-7 for the parts outside the CDR3, the full variable domain is SQTIHQWPATLVQPVGSPLSLECTVEGTSNPNLYWYRQAAGRGLQLLFYSVGIGQISSEVPQNLSASRPQDRQFILSSKKLLLSDSGFYLCAWSARTSVVYEQYFGPGTRLTVT.

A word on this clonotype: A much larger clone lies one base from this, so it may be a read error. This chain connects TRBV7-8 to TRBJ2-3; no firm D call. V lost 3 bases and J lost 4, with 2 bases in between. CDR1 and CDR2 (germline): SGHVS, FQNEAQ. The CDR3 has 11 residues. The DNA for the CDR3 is TGTGCCAGCAGCTTCGCAGATACGCAGTATTTT. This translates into CASSFADTQYF.

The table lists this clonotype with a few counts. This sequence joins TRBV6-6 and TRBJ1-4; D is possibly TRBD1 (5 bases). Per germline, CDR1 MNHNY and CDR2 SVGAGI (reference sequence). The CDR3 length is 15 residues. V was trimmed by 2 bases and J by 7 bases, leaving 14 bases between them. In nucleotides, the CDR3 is TGTGCCAGCAGTTACGGGAGGGGAGGGAGTGAAAAACTGTTTTTT. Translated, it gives CASSYGRGGSEKLFF.

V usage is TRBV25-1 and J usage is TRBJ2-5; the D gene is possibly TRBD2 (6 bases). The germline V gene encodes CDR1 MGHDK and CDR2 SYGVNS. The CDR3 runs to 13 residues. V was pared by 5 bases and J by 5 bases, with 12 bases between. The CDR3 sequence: CASSRRDRETQYF. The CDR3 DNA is TGTGCCAGCAGTCGGAGGGATCGGGAGACCCAGTACTTC.